This TCR beta chain was retrieved from a study of T cell responses to AZD1222 COVID-19 vaccine. The protocol was immunoSEQ multiplex PCR, while the TCRdb copy is restricted to in-frame clones and leaves out a portion. The sample consists of 89,000 or so clones, more than 85% of them appearing once. About this clone: Its antigen remains unidentified.

The study's findings and limits: There were mostly white British donors and more females than males, and clonal diversity was possibly underestimated.

The sample in question was peripheral blood, obtained 28 days after the second AZD1222 dose. This receptor was taken from an adult who received the AZD1222 COVID-19 vaccine.

The CDR3 nucleotides read TGTGCCTCCGGAGAGGGGCGCACAGATACGCAGTATTTT. Amino acids: CASGEGRTDTQYF. The chain couples TRBV28 to TRBJ2-3; the D call may be TRBD1 or TRBD2 (5 bases each). V was clipped by 11 bases and J by 1 base, with 13 bases between them. Germline assignment: CDR1 MDHEN and CDR2 SYDVKM. The CDR3 is 13 amino acids.